This entry is about one TCR beta chain. V lost 3 bases to trimming and J lost 6 bases, with 9 bases between them. CDR1 is LNHDA and CDR2 is SQIVND in the germline V gene (reference sequence). The CDR3 totals 12 residues. Sequenced by immunoSEQ multiplex PCR; TCRdb stores in-frame clones only, minus some. The repertoire holds over 2 million clones, with over 85% as singletons. This sample is drawn from a study of shared clonotypes between healthy human individuals. Cells designated naive CD8 were CD45RO-negative and were positively selected for CCR7, with terminally differentiated effector memory CD45RA+ cells excluded.

J is TRBJ2-7 and V is TRBV19; D unresolved. Sequencing input: naive CD8+ T cells sorted from blood. This TCR was recovered from a man between 18 and 35 years old in good health. The CDR3 reads CASSIGWSEQYF. The CDR3 DNA sequence: TGTGCCAGTAGTATCGGGTGGTCCGAGCAGTACTTC. Full variable domain (missing parts from reference TRBV19 and TRBJ2-7): DGGITQSPKYLFRKEGQNVTLSCEQNLNHDAMYWYRQDPGQGLRLIYYSQIVNDFQKGDIAEGYSVSREKKESFPLTVTSAQKNPTAFYLCASSIGWSEQYFGPGTRLTVT.